This TCR beta chain was obtained from a study of STAT3 mutations in large granular lymphocyte leukemia. Study overall: Immunosuppressive therapy was given to more than half of T-LGLL patients.

This CDR3 contains 12 residues. Trimming took off 5 bases at V and 5 bases at J, with 9 bases between the two ends. CDR1 is PRHDT, CDR2 FYEKMQ, per germline (reference sequence). The table came from immunoSEQ multiplex PCR; TCRdb's copy has only in-frame clones and leaves some out. The profile shows almost 25,000 clones, 94% of them singletons. With regard to this clone: The antigen is unknown.

Points from the study as a whole: Every T-LGLL patient had at least one immunodominant TCRbeta clonotype. All newly emerging clones after therapy were STAT3 wild type. No sample exists from the first appearance of each clone. Differing intervals and regimens complicate linking therapy response to clone burden.

The origin of this receptor is a man between 35 and 55 years old with T-cell large granular lymphocyte leukemia. Some clones in this sample may be carry-over from other donors' samples. Specimen: peripheral blood mononuclear cells. J is TRBJ1-1 and V is TRBV13, with D unresolved. In DNA form, the CDR3 reads TGTGCCAGCAGCATGCTGGGGACTGAAGCTTTCTTT. Protein: CASSMLGTEAFF.